The sequence of this T cell receptor beta chain was determined in a study of cytomegalovirus exposure and HLA in healthy donors. Whole-study results and caveats: It was confirmed in vitro that a few of the CMV-associated chains were specific for CMV antigens.

This CDR3 has 16 residues. V was pared by 2 bases and J by 2 bases, with 6 bases of the junction left unmatched. The germline V gene encodes CDR1 MNHEY and CDR2 SMNVEV (reference sequence). Produced via immunoSEQ multiplex PCR; TCRdb's table is partial and in-frame only. The table includes around 240,000 clones, 90% detected once. With respect to this clone: The antigen is not known.

Specimen: PBMCs. The clonotype comes from a woman aged 18-30 years in good health and CMV-seronegative. This chain links TRBV27 with TRBJ1-1, with TRBD1 matching 9 bases. CDR3 nucleotide sequence: TGTGCCAGCAGTTTAGATCTGGGACAGGGAAACACTGAAGCTTTCTTT. It is translated as CASSLDLGQGNTEAFF.